These 2 T cell receptor beta chains were sequenced from one sample in a study of tumor-infiltrating lymphocytes in primary liver carcinoma. cDNA specific to TCR beta was made from 450 to 500 ng of total RNA, with a constant-region primer employed for priming. What produced the TCR beta libraries was three nested multiplex PCR rounds using slightly modified ARM-PCR. TRBV1-TRBV30 forward primers paired with a C-beta reverse primer were used in the first two PCR rounds, which ran about 11 cycles each. From the multiplex PCR reads, TCRdb called clonotypes with MiXCR, one entry per CDR3 protein. This sample has approximately 190,000 distinct CDR3 sequences; 85% occur once, and the top ten carry less than 20%. Unsorted bulk tissue of about 20-32 mg yielded co-extracted RNA and DNA. The specimen was tumor tissue from primary liver carcinoma. The source of these receptors is a middle-aged man with primary liver carcinoma and hepatitis B virus infection.

Only one count was recorded for this clonotype. The CDR3 end shows no conserved phenylalanine or tryptophan, and so a read error is likely. The chain is built from TRBV4-1 and TRBJ2-2, with D uncertain. The CDR3 totals 12 residues. Germline CDR1 and CDR2: MGHRA and YSYEKL. The CDR3 spells CAGSPHTGELFY. DNA of the CDR3: TGCGCCGGCAGCCCACATACCGGGGAGCTGTTTTAT.

Concerning this clonotype itself: This CDR3 fails to terminate in the conserved phenylalanine or tryptophan, so it likely reflects a read error. This chain links TRBV12-3 or TRBV12-4 with TRBJ2-5, with a weak D call TRBD2 (6 bases). The CDR3 is made up of 13 amino acids. The CDR3: CAGSWGQGGTQYS. The CDR3 nucleotides read TGTGCCGGCAGTTGGGGTCAGGGAGGGACCCAGTACTCC.